This T cell receptor beta chain was captured by sequencing in a study of T cell responses to AZD1222 COVID-19 vaccine. A note on this clone: The antigen is undetermined.

Unmatched junction bases numbered 5, after V lost 8 bases and J lost 4 bases. The germline gives CDR1 WSHSY, CDR2 SAAADI. This CDR3 spans 14 amino acids. Generated by immunoSEQ multiplex PCR, the TCRdb table keeps only in-frame clones and is missing some. The sample carries approximately 120,000 clones, roughly nine tenths recorded once. Overall study results and limits: The donor group comprised mostly white British people and more females; the analysis possibly underestimated clonal diversity.

The chain couples TRBV10-2 to TRBJ2-3; 11 positions agree with TRBD2. The specimen was peripheral blood, collected 28 days after the second AZD1222 dose. The source is an adult who received the AZD1222 COVID-19 vaccine. The CDR3 bases are TGCGCCAGCCGCCTAGCGGGAGGCTCAGATACGCAGTATTTT. Encoded protein: CASRLAGGSDTQYF.